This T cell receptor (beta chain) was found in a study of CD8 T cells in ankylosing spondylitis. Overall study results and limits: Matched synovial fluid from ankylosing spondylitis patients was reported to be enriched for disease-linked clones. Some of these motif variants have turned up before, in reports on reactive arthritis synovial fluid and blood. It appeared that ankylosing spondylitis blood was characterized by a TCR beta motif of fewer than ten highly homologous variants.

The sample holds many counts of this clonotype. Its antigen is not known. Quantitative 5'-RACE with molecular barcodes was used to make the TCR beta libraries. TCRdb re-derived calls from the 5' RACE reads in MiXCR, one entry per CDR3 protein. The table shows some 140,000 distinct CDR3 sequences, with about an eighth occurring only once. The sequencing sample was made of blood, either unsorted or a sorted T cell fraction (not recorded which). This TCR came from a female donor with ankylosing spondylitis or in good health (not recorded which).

This chain's CDR3 is CASSFRGSTATNEKLFF. The CDR3 region has the DNA TGCGCCAGCAGCTTCCGGGGATCAACTGCAACTAATGAAAAACTGTTTTTT. This sequence joins TRBV5-1 and TRBJ1-4; D is ambiguous. CDR1 is SGHRS, CDR2 YFSETQ, per germline. The V gene lost 2 bases and the J gene lost 0 bases, with 14 bases spanning the gap. CDR3 length: 17 residues.